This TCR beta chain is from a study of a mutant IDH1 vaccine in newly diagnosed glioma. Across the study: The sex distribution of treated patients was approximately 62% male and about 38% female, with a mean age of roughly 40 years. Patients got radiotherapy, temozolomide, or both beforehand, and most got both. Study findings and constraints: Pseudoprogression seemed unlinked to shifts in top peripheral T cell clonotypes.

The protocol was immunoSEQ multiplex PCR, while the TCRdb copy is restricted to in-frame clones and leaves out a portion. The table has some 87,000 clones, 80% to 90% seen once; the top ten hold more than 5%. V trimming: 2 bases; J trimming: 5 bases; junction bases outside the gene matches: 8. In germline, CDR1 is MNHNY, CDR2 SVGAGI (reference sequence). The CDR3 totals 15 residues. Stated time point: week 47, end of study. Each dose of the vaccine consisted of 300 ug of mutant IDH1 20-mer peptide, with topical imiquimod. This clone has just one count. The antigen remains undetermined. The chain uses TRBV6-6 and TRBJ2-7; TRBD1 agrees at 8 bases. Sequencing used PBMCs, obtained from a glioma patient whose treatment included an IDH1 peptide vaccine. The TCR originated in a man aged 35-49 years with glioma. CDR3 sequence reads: CASSYGNRGFDEQYF. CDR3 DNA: TGTGCCAGCAGTTACGGGAACAGGGGGTTCGACGAGCAGTACTTC.